The present T cell receptor (beta chain) was sequenced within a study of blood T cell repertoires in COVID-19. Study as a whole: The samples span acute and convalescent COVID-19 from the United States, Italy and Spain. PBMCs, B-cell-depleted T cells, or T cells were the source of the cDNA or gDNA that made up the material.

Generated by immunoSEQ multiplex PCR, the TCRdb table keeps only in-frame clones and is missing some. The sample holds around 300,000 clones, about 89% seen once. The V end lost 8 bases, the J end lost 7 bases, and 16 bases lay between the germline ends. The CDR3 has 13 residues. Germline V gene sequence: CDR1 SGHTS, CDR2 YDEGEE. Study members were between about 18 and 95 years old and lived in over 20 US regions. Clinical history as reported by participants underpinned cohort assignment. What was sequenced was PBMCs or T cells enriched from blood (not recorded which). The gene calls are TRBV5-8 and TRBJ1-5, with a possible D match to TRBD1 (5 bases). The receptor was derived from a woman younger than 45 who had recovered from COVID-19. CDR3 residues: CASTYRIGQPQHF. The CDR3 coding sequence is TGTGCCAGTACTTACAGGATAGGGCAGCCCCAGCATTTT. Supplemented by reference TRBV5-8 and TRBJ1-5, the full variable domain reads EAGVTQSPTHLIKTRGQQATLRCSPISGHTSVYWYQQALGLGLQFLLWYDEGEERNRGNFPPRFSGRQFPNYSSELNVNALELEDSALYLCASTYRIGQPQHFGDGTRLSIL.